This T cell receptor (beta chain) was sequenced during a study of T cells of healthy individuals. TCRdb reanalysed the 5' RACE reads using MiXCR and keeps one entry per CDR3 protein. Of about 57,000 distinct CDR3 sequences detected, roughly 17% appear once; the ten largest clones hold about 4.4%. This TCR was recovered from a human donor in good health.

The CDR3 region has the DNA TGCAGTGCTAGCGCTGGCACAGATACGCAGTATTTT. This gives the protein CSASAGTDTQYF. The rearrangement uses TRBV20-1 and TRBJ2-3; the D is unclear. Germline values: CDR1 DFQATT, CDR2 SNEGSKA (reference sequence). V gave up 3 bases and J gave up 1 base, with 5 bases separating them. The CDR3 has 12 residues.